The 7 T cell receptor beta chains reported below all come from one sample, sequenced in a study of patients and donors after allogeneic stem cell transplantation. TCRdb reprocessed the RT-PCR reads via MiXCR and lists one record per CDR3 protein. The sample has 920,000 or so distinct CDR3 sequences; roughly 18% are singletons. The sample consisted of blood, either unsorted or a sorted T cell fraction (not recorded which). The receptors here all came from a human donor who was either an allogeneic HSCT recipient or a stem cell or donor lymphocyte infusion donor (not recorded which). It is not recorded whose cells these are; they may come from a transplant donor.

The table lists this clonotype with a few counts. V usage is TRBV2 and J usage is TRBJ2-2; D is unclear. The CDR3 totals 14 residues. Per germline, CDR1 SNHLY and CDR2 FYNNEI. Trimming took off 4 bases at V and 5 bases at J, with 11 bases between the two ends. In DNA form, the CDR3 reads TGTGCCAGCAGTGTACAGAGCCTAACCGGGGAGCTGTTTTTT. This sequence encodes CASSVQSLTGELFF.

There are a few counts of this clonotype. The CDR3 DNA is TGTGCCAGCAGCTTAGCGTATAAGGCCTACGAGCAGTACTTC. The encoded protein is CASSLAYKAYEQYF. The chain employs TRBV7-9 and TRBJ2-7; the D is unclear. Deletions cut 0 bases from V and 2 bases from J, with 8 bases between. The CDR3 sequence is 14 residues long. CDR1 is SEHNR, CDR2 FQNEAQ, per germline (reference sequence). The full variable domain, in which reference TRBV7-9 and TRBJ2-7 provide the parts outside the CDR3, is DTGVSQNPRHKITKRGQNVTFRCDPISEHNRLYWYRQTLGQGPEFLTYFQNEAQLEKSRLLSDRFSAERPKGSFSTLEIQRTEQGDSAMYLCASSLAYKAYEQYFGPGTRLTVT.

The rearrangement uses TRBV6-2 or TRBV6-3 and TRBJ2-4; a possible D gene is TRBD1 (6 bases). Looked up from germline, CDR1 is MNHEY and CDR2 is SVGEGT. The V end lost 0 bases, the J end lost 0 bases, and 9 bases lay between the germline ends. This CDR3 is built from 16 residues. CDR3: CASSYSGALAKNIQYF. In DNA, the CDR3 is TGTGCCAGCAGTTACTCGGGGGCGCTAGCCAAAAACATTCAGTACTTC.

The chain couples TRBV4-1 to TRBJ2-1; either TRBD1 or TRBD2 may fit D (7 bases each). There are 15 residues in the CDR3. The V end lost 0 bases, the J end lost 7 bases, and 13 bases lay between the germline ends. CDR1 MGHRA and CDR2 YSYEKL come from the germline V gene. This chain's CDR3 is CASSQDRGGKNEQFF. As DNA, the CDR3 is TGCGCCAGCAGCCAAGACAGGGGGGGGAAGAATGAGCAGTTCTTC.

This chain's CDR3 is CASSPGHPRSYEQYF. The DNA of the CDR3 is TGTGCCAGCAGCCCCGGACACCCCCGGTCCTACGAGCAGTACTTC. The V call is TRBV9, the J call TRBJ2-7; a possible D gene is TRBD1 (5 bases). V gave up 4 bases and J gave up 1 base, with 15 bases separating them. The germline CDR1 and CDR2 sequences are SGDLS and YYNGEE. The CDR3 has 15 residues. Filled out from reference TRBV9 and TRBJ2-7, the complete variable domain reads DSGVTQTPKHLITATGQRVTLRCSPRSGDLSVYWYQQSLDQGLQFLIQYYNGEERAKGNILERFSAQQFPDLHSELNLSSLELGDSALYFCASSPGHPRSYEQYFGPGTRLTVT.

The table lists this clonotype with a few counts. The gene calls are TRBV25-1 and TRBJ1-2; TRBD1 matches 9 bases. Looked up from germline, CDR1 is MGHDK and CDR2 is SYGVNS. The ends lost 7 bases at V and 7 bases at J; junction bases unmatched: 10. The CDR3 runs to 14 residues. CDR3 nucleotides: TGTGCCAGCACCCCCGGACAGGGGCGTTTTGGCTACACCTTC. Translation gives CASTPGQGRFGYTF.

V is TRBV7-2 and J is TRBJ1-4; D is unresolved. This CDR3 is built from 16 residues. Trimming removed 1 base at V and 0 bases at J, with 9 bases between. Germline V gives CDR1 SGHTA, CDR2 FQGNSA. The CDR3 loop reads CASSLVRVATNEKLFF. DNA of the CDR3: TGTGCCAGCAGCTTAGTTAGGGTTGCAACTAATGAAAAACTGTTTTTT.